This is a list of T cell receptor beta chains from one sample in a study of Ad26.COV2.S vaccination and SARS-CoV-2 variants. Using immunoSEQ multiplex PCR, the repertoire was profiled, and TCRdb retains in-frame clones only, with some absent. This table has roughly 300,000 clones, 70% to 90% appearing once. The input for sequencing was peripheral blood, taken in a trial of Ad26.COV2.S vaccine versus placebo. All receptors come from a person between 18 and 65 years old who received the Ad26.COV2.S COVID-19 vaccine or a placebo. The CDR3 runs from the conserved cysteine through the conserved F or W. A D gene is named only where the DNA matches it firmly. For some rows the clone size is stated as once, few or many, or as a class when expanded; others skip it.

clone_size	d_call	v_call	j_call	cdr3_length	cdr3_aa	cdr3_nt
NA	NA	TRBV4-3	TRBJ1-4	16	CASSQDRGTGSEKLFF	TGCGCCAGCAGCCAAGATCGGGGCACAGGAAGTGAAAAACTGTTTTTT
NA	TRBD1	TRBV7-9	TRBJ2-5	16	CASSFLGQGVRETQYF	TGTGCCAGCAGCTTTTTGGGGCAGGGGGTCCGAGAGACCCAGTACTTC
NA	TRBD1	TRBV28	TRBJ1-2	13	CASRRDRADGYTF	TGTGCCAGCAGAAGGGACAGGGCGGACGGCTACACCTTC
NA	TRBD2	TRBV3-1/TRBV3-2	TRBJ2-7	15	CASSPPGIGGGEQYF	TGTGCCAGCAGCCCCCCCGGTATAGGCGGGGGGGAGCAGTACTTC
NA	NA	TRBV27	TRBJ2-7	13	CASSFGRTYEQYF	TGTGCCAGCAGTTTTGGCAGGACCTACGAGCAGTACTTC
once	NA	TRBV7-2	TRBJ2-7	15	CASRMGAEGVYEQYF	TGTGCCAGCAGGATGGGAGCGGAGGGGGTCTACGAGCAGTACTTC
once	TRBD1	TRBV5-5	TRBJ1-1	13	CASSRQGGTEAFF	TGTGCCAGCAGCAGACAGGGGGGTACTGAAGCTTTCTTT
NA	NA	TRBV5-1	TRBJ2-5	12	CASSLDPQTQYF	TGCGCCAGCAGCTTGGATCCGCAGACCCAGTACTTC
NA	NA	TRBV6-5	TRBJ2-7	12	CASSSPLYEQYF	TGTGCCAGCAGTTCCCCCCTCTACGAGCAGTACTTC
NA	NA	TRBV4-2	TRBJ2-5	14	CASSQEGSKETQYF	TGTGCCAGCAGCCAAGAGGGGAGCAAAGAGACCCAGTACTTC
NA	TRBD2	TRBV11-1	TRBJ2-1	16	CASSRRTSGGRNEQFF	TGTGCCAGCAGCCGCCGGACTAGCGGGGGGCGGAATGAGCAGTTCTTC
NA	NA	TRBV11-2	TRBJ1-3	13	CASSLQQSNTIYF	TGTGCCAGCAGCTTACAACAGTCAAACACCATATATTTT
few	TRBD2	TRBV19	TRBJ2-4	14	CASSLLAGKNIQYF	TGTGCCAGTAGTTTACTAGCGGGGAAAAACATTCAGTACTTC
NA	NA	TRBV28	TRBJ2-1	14	CASSQDYSYNEQFF	TGTGCCAGCAGTCAGGACTACTCCTACAATGAGCAGTTCTTC
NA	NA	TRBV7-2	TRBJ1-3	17	CASSLAALINTGNTIYF	TGTGCCAGCAGCTTAGCCGCCCTTATAAATACTGGAAACACCATATATTTT
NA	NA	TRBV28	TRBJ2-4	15	CASSLRLLAKNIQYF	TGTGCCAGCAGTTTGCGCCTTCTAGCCAAAAACATTCAGTACTTC
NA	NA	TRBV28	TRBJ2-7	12	CASSPGAGEQYF	TGTGCCAGCAGCCCCGGGGCTGGCGAGCAGTACTTC
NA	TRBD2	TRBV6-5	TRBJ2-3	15	CASRRLAGSTDTQYF	TGTGCCAGCCGCCGCCTAGCGGGGAGCACAGATACGCAGTATTTT
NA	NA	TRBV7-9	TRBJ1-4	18	CASSDARQIENRGEKLFF	TGTGCCAGCAGCGACGCGAGACAGATCGAAAATAGGGGTGAAAAACTGTTTTTT
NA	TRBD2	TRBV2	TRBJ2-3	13	CASSSGGVDTQYF	TGTGCCAGCAGTTCGGGAGGGGTAGATACGCAGTATTTT
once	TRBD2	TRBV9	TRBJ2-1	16	CASSVGVAGGRNEQFF	TGTGCCAGCAGCGTAGGGGTAGCGGGAGGGCGCAATGAGCAGTTCTTC
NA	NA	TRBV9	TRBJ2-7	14	CASSVSDRPNEQYF	TGTGCCAGCAGCGTATCCGACCGACCGAACGAGCAGTACTTC
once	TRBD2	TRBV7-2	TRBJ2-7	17	CASSLASIAGGPEEQYF	TGTGCCAGCAGCTTAGCGAGCATAGCGGGAGGGCCGGAGGAGCAGTACTTC
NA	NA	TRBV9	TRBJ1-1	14	CASSVGSVNTEAFF	TGTGCCAGCAGCGTAGGCTCAGTGAACACTGAAGCTTTCTTT
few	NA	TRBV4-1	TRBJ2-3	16	CASSQDWAGRTDTQYF	TGCGCCAGCAGCCAAGATTGGGCGGGGCGCACAGATACGCAGTATTTT
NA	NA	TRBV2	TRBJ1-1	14	CASRAPRAADEAFF	TGTGCCAGCAGGGCCCCGAGGGCCGCCGACGAAGCTTTCTTT
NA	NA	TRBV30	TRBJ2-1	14	CAWTSWYSGNEQFF	TGTGCCTGGACGTCATGGTATTCAGGCAATGAGCAGTTCTTC
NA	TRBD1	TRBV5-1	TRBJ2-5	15	CASSLATGLTETQYF	TGCGCCAGCAGCTTGGCGACAGGGCTAACGGAGACCCAGTACTTC
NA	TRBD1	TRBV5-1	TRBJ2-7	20	CASSSGNSGTGGLAYHEQYF	TGCGCCAGCAGCTCCGGTAACTCCGGGACAGGGGGCCTCGCTTACCACGAGCAGTACTTC
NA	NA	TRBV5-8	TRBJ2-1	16	CASSRGTGHGHNEQFF	TGTGCCAGCAGCCGGGGTACGGGACATGGCCACAATGAGCAGTTCTTC
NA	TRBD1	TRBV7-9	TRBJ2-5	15	CASSFGTGEWETQYF	TGTGCCAGCAGCTTTGGGACAGGGGAATGGGAGACCCAGTACTTC
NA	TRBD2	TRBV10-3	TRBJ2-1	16	CAIGGRLAAAYNEQFF	TGTGCCATCGGGGGGAGACTAGCGGCGGCCTACAATGAGCAGTTCTTC
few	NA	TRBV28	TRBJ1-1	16	CASSLLGGWRNTEAFF	TGTGCCAGCAGTTTATTGGGTGGTTGGAGAAACACTGAAGCTTTCTTT
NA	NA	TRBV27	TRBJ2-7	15	CASSLYGGFGYEQYF	TGTGCCAGCAGTTTATATGGGGGCTTCGGCTACGAGCAGTACTTC
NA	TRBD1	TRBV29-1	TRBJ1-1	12	CSVDRENTEAFF	TGCAGCGTCGACAGGGAGAACACTGAAGCTTTCTTT
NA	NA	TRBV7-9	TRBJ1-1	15	CASSSTTGVDTEAFF	TGTGCCAGCAGCTCCACGACGGGTGTGGACACTGAAGCTTTCTTT
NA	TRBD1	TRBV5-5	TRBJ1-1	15	CASSVGTGLNTEAFF	TGTGCCAGCAGCGTCGGGACAGGGTTGAACACTGAAGCTTTCTTT
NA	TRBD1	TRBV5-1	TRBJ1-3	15	CASSFNRGPGNTIYF	TGCGCCAGCAGCTTTAACAGGGGGCCTGGAAACACCATATATTTT
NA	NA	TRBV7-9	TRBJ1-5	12	CASSTENQPQHF	TGTGCCAGCAGCACCGAAAATCAGCCCCAGCATTTT
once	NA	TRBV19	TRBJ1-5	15	CASSRTGLSNQPQHF	TGTGCCAGTAGTCGGACCGGGCTTAGCAATCAGCCCCAGCATTTT
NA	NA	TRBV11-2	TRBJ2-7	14	CASSLVVRDHEQYF	TGTGCCAGCAGCTTAGTTGTGAGGGACCACGAGCAGTACTTC
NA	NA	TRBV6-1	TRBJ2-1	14	CASSELAPLDEQFF	TGTGCCAGCAGTGAACTAGCCCCCCTCGATGAGCAGTTCTTC
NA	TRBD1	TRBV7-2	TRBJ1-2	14	CASSRDRGRYGYTF	TGTGCCAGCAGTCGGGACAGGGGTCGGTATGGCTACACCTTC
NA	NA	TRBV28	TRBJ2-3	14	CASSVQLATDTQYF	TGTGCCAGCAGTGTACAACTAGCTACGGATACGCAGTATTTT
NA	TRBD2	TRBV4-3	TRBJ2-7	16	CASSQDLAGGPYEQYF	TGCGCCAGCAGCCAAGACCTTGCGGGGGGGCCTTACGAGCAGTACTTC
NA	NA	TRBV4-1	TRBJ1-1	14	CASSRTGTPTAAFF	TGCGCCAGCAGTCGAACCGGGACACCTACAGCAGCTTTCTTT
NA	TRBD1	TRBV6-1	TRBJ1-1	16	CASTEFLRGTYTEAFF	TGTGCCAGCACTGAATTTCTCAGGGGGACTTACACTGAAGCTTTCTTT